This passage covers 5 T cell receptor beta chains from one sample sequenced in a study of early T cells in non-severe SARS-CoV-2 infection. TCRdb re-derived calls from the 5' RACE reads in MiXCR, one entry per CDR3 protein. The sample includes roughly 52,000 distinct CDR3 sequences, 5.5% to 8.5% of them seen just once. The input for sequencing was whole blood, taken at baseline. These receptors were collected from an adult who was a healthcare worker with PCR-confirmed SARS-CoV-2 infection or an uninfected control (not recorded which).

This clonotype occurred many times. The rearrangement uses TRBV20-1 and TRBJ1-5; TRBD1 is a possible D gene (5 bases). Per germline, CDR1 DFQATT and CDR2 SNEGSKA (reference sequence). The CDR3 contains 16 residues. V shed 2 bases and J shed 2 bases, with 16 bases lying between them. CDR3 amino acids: CSARFTGARGNQPQHF. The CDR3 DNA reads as TGCAGTGCTAGATTCACAGGTGCCAGGGGCAATCAGCCCCAGCATTTT.

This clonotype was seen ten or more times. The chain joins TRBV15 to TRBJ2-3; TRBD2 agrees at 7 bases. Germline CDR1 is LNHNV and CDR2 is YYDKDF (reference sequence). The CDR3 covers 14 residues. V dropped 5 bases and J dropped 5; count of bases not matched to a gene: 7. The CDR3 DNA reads TGTGCCACCAGCGGGGGGGGAGGCGGAGATACGCAGTATTTT. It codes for CATSGGGGGDTQYF.

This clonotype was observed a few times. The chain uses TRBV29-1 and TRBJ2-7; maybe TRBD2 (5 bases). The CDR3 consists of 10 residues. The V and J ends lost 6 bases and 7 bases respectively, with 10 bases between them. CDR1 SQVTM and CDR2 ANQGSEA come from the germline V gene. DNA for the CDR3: TGCAGCGTCTACGGGGAGGAGCAGTACTTC. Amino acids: CSVYGEEQYF.

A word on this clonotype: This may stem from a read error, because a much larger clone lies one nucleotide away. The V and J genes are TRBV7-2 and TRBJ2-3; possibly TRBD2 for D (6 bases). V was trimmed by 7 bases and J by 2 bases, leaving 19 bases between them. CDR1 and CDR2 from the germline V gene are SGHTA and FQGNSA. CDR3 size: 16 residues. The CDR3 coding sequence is TGTGCCAGCAACCCTCCCGGGACTGGCTACACAGATACGCAGTATTTT. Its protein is CASNPPGTGYTDTQYF.

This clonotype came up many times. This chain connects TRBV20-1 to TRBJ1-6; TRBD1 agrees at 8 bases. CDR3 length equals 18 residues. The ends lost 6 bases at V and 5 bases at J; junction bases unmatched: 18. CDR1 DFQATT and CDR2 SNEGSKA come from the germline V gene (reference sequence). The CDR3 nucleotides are TGCAGTGCCAAAAATCTGGGGGCAGGGGGCGAAGATAATTCACCCCTCCACTTT. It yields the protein CSAKNLGAGGEDNSPLHF.